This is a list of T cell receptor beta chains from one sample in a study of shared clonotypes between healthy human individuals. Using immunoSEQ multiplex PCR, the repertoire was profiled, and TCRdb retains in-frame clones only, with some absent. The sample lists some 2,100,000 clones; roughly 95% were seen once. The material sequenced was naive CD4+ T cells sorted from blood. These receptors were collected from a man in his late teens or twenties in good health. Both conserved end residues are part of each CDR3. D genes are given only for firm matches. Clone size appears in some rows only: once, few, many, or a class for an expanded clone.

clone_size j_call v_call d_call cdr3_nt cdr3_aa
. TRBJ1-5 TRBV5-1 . TGCGCCAGCAGCTTGGCGATGGATCAGCCCCAGCATTTT CASSLAMDQPQHF
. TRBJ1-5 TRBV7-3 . TGTGCCAGCAGCTTAAATAGGCAGAGCCCCCAGCATTTT CASSLNRQSPQHF
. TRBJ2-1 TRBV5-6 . TGTGCCAGCAGCTTGGCCTTCGGAGAGGGGGGATCCTACAATGAGCAGTTCTTC CASSLAFGEGGSYNEQFF
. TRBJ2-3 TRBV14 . TGTGCCAGCAGCCAAGAGGTGGGGGGCCGGATCACAGATACGCAGTATTTT CASSQEVGGRITDTQYF
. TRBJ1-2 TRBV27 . TGTGCCAGCAGGAACTACGCTTCTAACTATGGCTACACCTTC CASRNYASNYGYTF
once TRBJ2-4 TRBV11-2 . TGTGCCAGCAGCCAAGAGTACGCCAAAAACATTCAGTACTTC CASSQEYAKNIQYF
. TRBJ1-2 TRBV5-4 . TGTGCCAGCAGCTTGGTCGACAGTCGGTATGGCTACACCTTC CASSLVDSRYGYTF
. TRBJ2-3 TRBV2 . TGTGCCAGCACTCGGGACCGAGCGGATACGCAGTATTTT CASTRDRADTQYF
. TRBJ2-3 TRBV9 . TGTGCCAGCAGCGTCCCGGGCCGCACAGATACGCAGTATTTT CASSVPGRTDTQYF
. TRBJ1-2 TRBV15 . TGTGCCACCAGCAGAGGGCTCGGACAGTCCTATGGCTACACCTTC CATSRGLGQSYGYTF
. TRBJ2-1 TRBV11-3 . TGTGCCAGCAGCTTGCTAGGGGTAGACTATGAGCAGTTCTTC CASSLLGVDYEQFF
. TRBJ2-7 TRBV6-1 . TGTGCCAGCAGGGAGCCCGGGGTCTACGAGCAGTACTTC CASREPGVYEQYF